Listed below are T cell receptor beta chains from one sample, sequenced in a study of T cell responses to AZD1222 COVID-19 vaccine. Libraries were prepared by immunoSEQ multiplex PCR; TCRdb keeps only in-frame clonotypes and omits some of them. Of 250,000 to 300,000 clones in the sample, approximately 94% were seen once. Sample: peripheral blood, taken 28 days after the second AZD1222 dose. The origin of the receptors is an adult who received the AZD1222 COVID-19 vaccine. Each CDR3 is given with its conserved first and last residue. The D gene is left open where the match is weak.

>TRBJ2-1|TRBD2|TRBV28
CASPPGLAGGPLSYNEQFF
>TRBJ2-1|TRBD2|TRBV7-3
CASSLSNLAGESYNEQFF
>TRBJ2-2|.|TRBV28
CASTGPGYTGELFF
>TRBJ2-7|TRBD1|TRBV24-1
CATSDPGQGSYEQYF
>TRBJ1-4|.|TRBV2
CASISRAAINEKLFF
>TRBJ2-7|.|TRBV7-2
CASSLDGGYEQYF
>TRBJ2-1|TRBD2|TRBV27
CASSMLRLGLAGVGYEQFF
>TRBJ2-7|.|TRBV2
CASSEYYYEQYF
>TRBJ1-2|.|TRBV19
CASSGQGRVGYTF
>TRBJ2-7|.|TRBV7-6
CASSLAGLNEQYF
>TRBJ2-3|.|TRBV3-1/TRBV3-2
CASSQGDTQYF
>TRBJ2-1|.|TRBV7-3
CASSARWGDEQFF
>TRBJ1-1|.|TRBV4-2
CASSQVQKNTEAFF
>TRBJ1-4|TRBD1|TRBV4-1
CASSHPGQGEKLFF
>TRBJ1-1|.|TRBV4-1
CASSQSGRHGTEAFF
>TRBJ2-1|TRBD2|TRBV5-1
CASSWNYGTSGRSSYNEQFF
>TRBJ1-5|TRBD1|TRBV6-5
CASSPGGGQPQHF
>TRBJ2-2|.|TRBV12-5
CASGLVQRGGNTGELFF
>TRBJ1-5|.|TRBV6-2/TRBV6-3
CASSYDGRDNQPQHF
>TRBJ1-1|.|TRBV7-9
CASSQEGDREAFF
>TRBJ2-3|TRBD2|TRBV19
CASSNFLAGGTDTQYF
>TRBJ2-3|.|TRBV7-7
CASSPGTIFRTDTQYF
>TRBJ2-1|.|TRBV12-1
CASSIRRVSHNEQFF
>TRBJ1-2|.|TRBV3-1/TRBV3-2
CASSQANWGGYTF
>TRBJ1-6|TRBD1|TRBV28
CASSNDRVYNSPLHF
>TRBJ2-2|.|TRBV3-1/TRBV3-2
CASSPPYTGELFF
>TRBJ1-1|TRBD1|TRBV6-5
CATRPTGLTEAFF
>TRBJ1-2|.|TRBV3-1/TRBV3-2
CASSQGAAPTWGYTF
>TRBJ2-7|TRBD1|TRBV10-3
CAISSVTGQGVSEQYF
>TRBJ1-5|.|TRBV2
CASSDESNQPQHF
>TRBJ1-2|.|TRBV9
CASSGVGYTF
>TRBJ2-1|.|TRBV28
CASGGSSYNEQFF
>TRBJ2-7|.|TRBV5-4
CASTRGPTYEQYF
>TRBJ2-3|.|TRBV5-1
CASRDSFKDTQYF
>TRBJ1-1|TRBD1|TRBV5-5
CASSSLWDRVTEAFF
>TRBJ2-7|.|TRBV5-4
CASSPGTFNSYEQYF
>TRBJ1-2|.|TRBV4-1
CASSPLGLRGYTF
>TRBJ2-3|TRBD1|TRBV5-1
CASSKGQGSDTQYF
>TRBJ2-7|.|TRBV12-3/TRBV12-4
CASGHSYEQYF
>TRBJ2-7|TRBD1|TRBV10-3
CAISPTGDYEQYF
>TRBJ1-2|.|TRBV3-1/TRBV3-2
CASSSEGNYGYTF
>TRBJ2-7|.|TRBV6-6
CASSPVPFEQYF
>TRBJ2-1|TRBD2|TRBV7-9
CASSLQRGGLEQFF
>TRBJ2-3|TRBD1|TRBV30
CAGGDRVGTDTQYF
>TRBJ2-7|.|TRBV6-2/TRBV6-3
CASSSAYEQYF
>TRBJ2-7|TRBD2|TRBV3-1/TRBV3-2
CASSQGRLAGYEQYF
>TRBJ1-1|TRBD1|TRBV3-1/TRBV3-2
CASSLRDRGPEAFF